This TCR beta chain was identified during a study of control samples from healthy donors and cancer patients. Trimming removed 3 bases at V and 3 bases at J, with 13 bases between. This CDR3 is 14 amino acids long. Germline lookup yields CDR1 SGHDT and CDR2 YYEEEE. This clone showed up just once. The method was immunoSEQ multiplex PCR; TCRdb's version includes in-frame clones alone and lacks a portion of them. The table lists 100,000 to 110,000 clones, more than 85% of them singletons. V and J are TRBV5-6 and TRBJ2-7, with D possibly being TRBD1 (5 bases). The sequencing input was blood. The receptor's source is a woman aged 45-65 years in good health. The CDR3 is CASSSGLLGYEQYV. CDR3 bases: TGTGCCAGCAGCTCAGGGCTACTGGGCTACGAGCAGTACGTC.